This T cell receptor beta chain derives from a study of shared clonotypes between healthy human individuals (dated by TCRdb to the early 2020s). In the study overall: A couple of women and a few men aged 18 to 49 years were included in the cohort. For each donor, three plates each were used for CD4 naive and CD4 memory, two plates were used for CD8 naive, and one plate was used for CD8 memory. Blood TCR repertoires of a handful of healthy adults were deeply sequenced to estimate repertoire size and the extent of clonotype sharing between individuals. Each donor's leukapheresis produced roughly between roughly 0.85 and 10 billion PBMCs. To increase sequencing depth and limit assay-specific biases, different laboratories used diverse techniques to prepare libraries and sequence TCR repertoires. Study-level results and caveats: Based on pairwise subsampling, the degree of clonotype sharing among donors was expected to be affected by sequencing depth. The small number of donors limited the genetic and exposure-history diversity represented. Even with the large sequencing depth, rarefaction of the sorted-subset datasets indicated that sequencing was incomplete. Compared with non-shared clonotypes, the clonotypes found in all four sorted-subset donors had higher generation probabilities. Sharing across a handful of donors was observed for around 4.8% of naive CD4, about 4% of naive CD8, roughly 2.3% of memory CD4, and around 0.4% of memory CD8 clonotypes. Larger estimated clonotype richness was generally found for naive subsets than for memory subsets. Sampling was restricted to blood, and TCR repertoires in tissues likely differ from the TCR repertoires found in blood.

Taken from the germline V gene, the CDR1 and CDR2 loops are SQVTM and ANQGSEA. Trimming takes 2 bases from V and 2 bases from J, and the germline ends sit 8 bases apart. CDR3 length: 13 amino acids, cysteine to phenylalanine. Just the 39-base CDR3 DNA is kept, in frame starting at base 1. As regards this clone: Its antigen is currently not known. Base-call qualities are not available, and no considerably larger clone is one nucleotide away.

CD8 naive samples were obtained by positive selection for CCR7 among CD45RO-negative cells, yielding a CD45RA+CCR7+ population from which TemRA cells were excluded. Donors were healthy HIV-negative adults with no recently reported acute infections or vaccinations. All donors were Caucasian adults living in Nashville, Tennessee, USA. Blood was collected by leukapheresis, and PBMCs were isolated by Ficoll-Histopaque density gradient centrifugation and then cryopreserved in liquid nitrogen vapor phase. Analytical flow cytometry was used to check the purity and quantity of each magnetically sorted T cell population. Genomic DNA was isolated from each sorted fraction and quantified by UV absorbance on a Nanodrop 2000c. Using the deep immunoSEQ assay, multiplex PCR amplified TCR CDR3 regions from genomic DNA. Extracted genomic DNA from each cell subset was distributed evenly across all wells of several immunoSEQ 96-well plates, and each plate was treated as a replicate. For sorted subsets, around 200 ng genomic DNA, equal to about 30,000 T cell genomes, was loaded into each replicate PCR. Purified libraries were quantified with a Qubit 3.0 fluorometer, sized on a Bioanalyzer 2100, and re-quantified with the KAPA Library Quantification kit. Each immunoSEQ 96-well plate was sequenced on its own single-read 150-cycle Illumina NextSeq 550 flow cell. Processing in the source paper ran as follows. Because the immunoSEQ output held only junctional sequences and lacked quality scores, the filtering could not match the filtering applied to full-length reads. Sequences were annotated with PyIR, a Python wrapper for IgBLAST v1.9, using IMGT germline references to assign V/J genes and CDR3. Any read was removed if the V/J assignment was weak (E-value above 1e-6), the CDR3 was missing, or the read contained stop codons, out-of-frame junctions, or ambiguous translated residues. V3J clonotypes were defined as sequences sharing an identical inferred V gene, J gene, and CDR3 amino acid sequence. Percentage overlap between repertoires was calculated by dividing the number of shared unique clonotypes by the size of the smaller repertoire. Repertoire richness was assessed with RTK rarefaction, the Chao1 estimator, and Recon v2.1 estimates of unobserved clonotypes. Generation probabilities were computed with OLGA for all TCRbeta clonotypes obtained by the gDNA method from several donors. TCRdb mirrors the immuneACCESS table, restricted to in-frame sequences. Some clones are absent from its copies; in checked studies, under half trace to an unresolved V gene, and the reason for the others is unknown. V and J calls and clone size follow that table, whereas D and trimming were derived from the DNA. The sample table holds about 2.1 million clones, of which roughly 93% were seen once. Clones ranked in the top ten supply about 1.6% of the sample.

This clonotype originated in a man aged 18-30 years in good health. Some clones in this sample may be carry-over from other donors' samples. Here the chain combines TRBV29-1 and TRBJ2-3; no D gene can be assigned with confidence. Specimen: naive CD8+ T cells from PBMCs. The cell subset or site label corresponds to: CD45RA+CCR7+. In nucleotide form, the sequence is TGCAGCGTTGAACGCCGGGTCACAGATACGCAGTATTTT. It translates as CSVERRVTDTQYF.